A selection of T cell receptor beta chains follows, all from one sample in a study of response to subunit inactivated influenza vaccine. TCRdb independently ran MiXCR on the RT-PCR reads; one entry per CDR3 protein. In the table there are about 500,000 distinct CDR3 sequences, roughly 7.6% of which are singletons. The source was PBMCs from blood, collected about 23 months after vaccination. Every receptor here comes from a man aged 50-75 years who received an inactivated influenza vaccine. The CDR3 runs from the conserved cysteine through the conserved F or W. A D gene is named only where the DNA matches it firmly. Part of the rows lack a size; the others show once, few, many or a class for expanded clones.

TRBJ2-7 | few | - | TRBV20-1 | CSAMPPTSPEQYF | TGCAGTGCCATGCCCCCTACTAGCCCCGAGCAGTACTTC
TRBJ2-1 | - | TRBD2 | TRBV18 | CASSPREGSYNEQFF | TGTGCCAGCTCACCAAGGGAGGGTTCCTACAATGAGCAGTTCTTC
TRBJ2-3 | - | TRBD1 | TRBV11-2 | CASSFQGAKADTQYF | TGTGCCAGCAGCTTTCAGGGGGCCAAGGCAGATACGCAGTATTTT
TRBJ2-3 | - | TRBD2 | TRBV5-1 | CASSPREGGTDTQYF | TGCGCCAGCAGTCCTCGGGAGGGCGGCACAGATACGCAGTATTTT
TRBJ2-5 | - | - | TRBV2 | CASSGDYLQETQYF | TGTGCCAGCAGTGGAGACTACCTACAAGAGACCCAGTACTTC
TRBJ2-7 | many | - | TRBV20-1 | CSARDGSSYEQYF | TGCAGTGCTAGGGACGGAAGCTCCTACGAGCAGTACTTC
TRBJ1-2 | few | - | TRBV2 | CASSPQVGYTF | TGTGCCAGCAGTCCACAGGTTGGCTACACCTTC
TRBJ1-1 | many | - | TRBV3-1 | CASSPDGSTEAFF | TGTGCCAGCAGCCCCGATGGGAGCACTGAAGCTTTCTTT
TRBJ2-5 | few | TRBD2 | TRBV4-2 | CASSQDIFPGLAGGQETQYF | TGTGCCAGCAGCCAAGATATCTTTCCCGGGCTAGCGGGGGGCCAAGAGACCCAGTACTTC
TRBJ2-7 | many | TRBD2 | TRBV20-1 | CSATPGLAGRTYEQYF | TGCAGTGCTACTCCTGGACTAGCGGGAAGAACCTACGAGCAGTACTTC
TRBJ2-7 | many | TRBD1 | TRBV5-1 | CASSGRDSIYEQYF | TGCGCCAGCAGCGGCCGGGACAGTATCTACGAGCAGTACTTC
TRBJ2-3 | - | - | TRBV7-2 | CASSLVSVTSTDTQYF | TGTGCCAGCAGCTTAGTCTCCGTTACTAGCACAGATACGCAGTATTTT
TRBJ1-2 | many | TRBD1 | TRBV10-3 | CAISVRQGESPGYTF | TGTGCCATCAGTGTCCGACAGGGGGAGTCTCCTGGCTACACCTTC
TRBJ1-5 | few | - | TRBV20-1 | CSEIRDNSNQPQHF | TGCAGTGAGATCCGGGACAACAGCAATCAGCCCCAGCATTTT
TRBJ2-1 | - | TRBD1 | TRBV11-2 | CASSLSGTGVYNEQFF | TGTGCCAGCAGCTTATCAGGGACAGGGGTATACAATGAGCAGTTCTTC
TRBJ2-1 | - | - | TRBV5-1 | CASSLGTELEQFF | TGCGCCAGCAGCTTGGGGACCGAACTAGAGCAGTTCTTC
TRBJ1-2 | many | - | TRBV28 | CASSTTTGRTNYGYTF | TGTGCCAGCAGTACTACCACGGGACGGACTAACTATGGCTACACCTTC
TRBJ1-5 | many | - | TRBV20-1 | CSARGTLGTQPQHF | TGCAGTGCTAGAGGGACATTGGGGACACAGCCCCAGCATTTT
TRBJ2-3 | few | TRBD1 | TRBV27 | CASRSLDRGADTQYF | TGTGCCAGCAGATCCTTGGACAGGGGAGCAGATACGCAGTATTTT
TRBJ2-5 | - | TRBD2 | TRBV20-1 | CSATTLAGRRETQYF | TGCAGTGCTACTACACTAGCGGGCCGGCGGGAGACCCAGTACTTC
TRBJ2-7 | - | TRBD2 | TRBV7-9 | CASSLEGFAGGYEQYF | TGTGCCAGCAGCTTAGAGGGTTTTGCGGGAGGGTACGAGCAGTACTTC
TRBJ2-3 | many | TRBD2 | TRBV3-1 | CASSQALAGVTDTQYF | TGTGCCAGCAGCCAAGCGCTAGCGGGAGTTACAGATACGCAGTATTTT
TRBJ2-7 | few | - | TRBV6-5 | CASSYSTGGGFSYEQYF | TGTGCCAGCAGTTACTCGACGGGCGGGGGCTTCTCCTACGAGCAGTACTTC
TRBJ1-5 | few | - | TRBV5-1 | CASSLGGTLDQPQHF | TGCGCCAGCAGCTTGGGCGGGACACTAGATCAGCCCCAGCATTTT
TRBJ2-5 | - | TRBD2 | TRBV20-1 | CSTSGGAETQYF | TGCAGTACTAGCGGGGGAGCGGAGACCCAGTACTTC
TRBJ2-1 | - | TRBD2 | TRBV20-1 | CSASTAGDEQFF | TGCAGTGCTAGTACAGCGGGGGATGAGCAGTTCTTC
TRBJ2-7 | many | - | TRBV29-1 | CSVEDFQGTYEQYF | TGCAGCGTTGAAGATTTCCAGGGTACCTACGAGCAGTACTTC
TRBJ2-7 | many | TRBD2 | TRBV29-1 | CSVGGSSLYEQYF | TGCAGCGTGGGCGGGAGTAGCCTCTACGAGCAGTACTTC
TRBJ2-1 | - | - | TRBV20-1 | CSARKLVGSYNEQFF | TGCAGTGCAAGAAAACTAGTAGGCTCCTACAATGAGCAGTTCTTC
TRBJ2-1 | many | TRBD2 | TRBV7-9 | CASSLEAGGFNEQFF | TGTGCCAGCAGCTTGGAAGCGGGAGGCTTCAATGAGCAGTTCTTC
TRBJ1-4 | many | - | TRBV7-9 | CASSQRQGAEKLFF | TGTGCCAGCAGCCAACGACAAGGGGCCGAAAAACTGTTTTTT
TRBJ2-2 | - | TRBD1 | TRBV7-9 | CASSSTGLTGELFF | TGTGCCAGCAGCTCGACAGGGCTCACCGGGGAGCTGTTTTTT
TRBJ2-1 | few | - | TRBV20-1 | CSAPVAPNEQFF | TGCAGTGCTCCAGTAGCTCCCAATGAGCAGTTCTTC
TRBJ1-5 | many | - | TRBV20-1 | CSAGVSNQPQHF | TGCAGTGCGGGGGTTAGCAATCAGCCCCAGCATTTT
TRBJ2-5 | - | - | TRBV28 | CASSFPHLETQYF | TGTGCCAGCAGTTTCCCCCACCTAGAGACCCAGTACTTC
TRBJ2-3 | few | TRBD2 | TRBV20-1 | CSAKRLAGGTDTQYF | TGCAGTGCTAAACGACTAGCGGGTGGTACAGATACGCAGTATTTT
TRBJ2-3 | few | TRBD2 | TRBV20-1 | CSAKLAGEGTDTQYF | TGCAGTGCCAAACTAGCGGGGGAAGGCACAGATACGCAGTATTTT
TRBJ1-5 | - | - | TRBV20-1 | CSARRIAGQGNQPQHF | TGCAGTGCTAGGAGGATTGCGGGACAAGGGAATCAGCCCCAGCATTTT
TRBJ2-7 | many | TRBD2 | TRBV5-1 | CASSLVAGSYEQYF | TGCGCCAGCAGCTTGGTAGCGGGATCCTACGAGCAGTACTTC
TRBJ2-1 | - | TRBD2 | TRBV7-9 | CASSPGGTRSEQFF | TGTGCCAGCAGCCCGGGGGGTACCCGGTCGGAGCAGTTCTTC
TRBJ2-6 | few | - | TRBV20-1 | CSARDPRGGGANVLTF | TGCAGTGCTAGAGACCCGAGGGGAGGTGGGGCCAACGTCCTGACTTTC
TRBJ1-1 | many | TRBD1 | TRBV18 | CASSPGTGGLNTEAFF | TGTGCCAGCTCACCAGGGACAGGGGGGCTGAACACTGAAGCTTTCTTT
TRBJ2-1 | many | TRBD2 | TRBV20-1 | CSAISGRPPRRDEQFF | TGCAGTGCTATTAGCGGGAGGCCCCCTAGAAGGGATGAGCAGTTCTTC
TRBJ2-2 | few | - | TRBV5-1 | CASTPRSGVTGELFF | TGCGCCAGCACGCCACGTTCCGGGGTCACCGGGGAGCTGTTTTTT
TRBJ1-2 | few | - | TRBV5-1 | CASSLHQGMGSGYTF | TGCGCCAGCAGCTTGCACCAGGGGATGGGAAGTGGCTACACCTTC
TRBJ2-3 | few | TRBD2 | TRBV29-1 | CSVGGTSGDTDTQYF | TGCAGCGTTGGCGGGACTAGCGGGGACACAGATACGCAGTATTTT
TRBJ2-1 | - | TRBD1 | TRBV23-1 | CASSQKDRVAEQFF | TGCGCCAGCAGTCAAAAGGACAGGGTTGCTGAGCAGTTCTTC
TRBJ2-7 | - | - | TRBV12-3/TRBV12-4 | CASAAGNEQYF | TGTGCCAGCGCGGCAGGGAATGAGCAGTACTTC
TRBJ2-5 | many | - | TRBV7-2 | CASSLVVTISETQYF | TGTGCCAGCAGCTTAGTAGTGACTATTTCAGAGACCCAGTACTTC
TRBJ1-3 | few | TRBD1 | TRBV9 | CASSGLRTGTSGNTIYF | TGTGCCAGCAGCGGTTTGAGGACAGGAACCTCTGGAAACACCATATATTTT